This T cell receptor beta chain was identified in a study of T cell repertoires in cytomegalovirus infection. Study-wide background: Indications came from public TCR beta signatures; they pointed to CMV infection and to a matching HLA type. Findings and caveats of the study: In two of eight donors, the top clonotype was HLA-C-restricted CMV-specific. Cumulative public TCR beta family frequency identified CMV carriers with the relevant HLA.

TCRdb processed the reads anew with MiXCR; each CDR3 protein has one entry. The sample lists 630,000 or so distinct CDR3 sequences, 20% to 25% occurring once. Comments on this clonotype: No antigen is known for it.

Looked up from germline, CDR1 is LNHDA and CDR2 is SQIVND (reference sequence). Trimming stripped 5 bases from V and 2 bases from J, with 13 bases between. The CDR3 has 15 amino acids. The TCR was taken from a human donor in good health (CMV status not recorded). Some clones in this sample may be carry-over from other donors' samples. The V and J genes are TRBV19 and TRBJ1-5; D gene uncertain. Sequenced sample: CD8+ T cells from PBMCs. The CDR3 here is CASSLTADGNQPQHF. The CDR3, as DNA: TGTGCCAGTAGTCTTACGGCGGACGGCAATCAGCCCCAGCATTTT.